This T cell receptor (beta chain) was retrieved from a study of CXCR3-negative and CXCR3-positive naive CD8 T cells. Study-level findings and limits: Memory CD8+ cells showed much lower diversity, while both naive subsets displayed comparably high diversity. CXCR3-negative and CXCR3-positive naive cells shared comparable TRBV-TRBJ usage, but memory cells did not. Freshly isolated PBMCs were used in most assays, given partial CXCR3 loss after freezing.

The V gene's germline CDR1 is MNHEY and CDR2 SVGEGT. This CDR3 is 11 amino acids long. The study made its TRB cDNA libraries by 5' RACE, adding UMI labels. TCRdb reprocessed the 5' RACE reads and stores each CDR3 protein as one record, lacking DNA. Here the sample table reports 45,000 to 55,000 distinct CDR3 sequences. A note on this clonotype: Its matching antigen is unknown.

This chain joins TRBV6-2 or TRBV6-3 and TRBJ2-5; lacking DNA, the TRBD2 call made by TCRdb goes unchecked. The TCR originated in a human donor in good health. Some clones in this sample may be carry-over from other donors' samples. Sequenced input: memory CD8+ T cells from blood. The chain's CDR3 is CASTDGSPQYF.